This T cell receptor (beta chain) was found in a study of T cells in Graves' hyperthyroidism and ophthalmopathy. Each patient was aged 18 to 65 and had newly diagnosed hyperthyroidism of under 2 months' duration. Using RNA transcripts as the source, TCR beta CDR3 regions were amplified. RT-PCR in the first round (using the HTBI primer set) targeted the TCR CDR3. Each CDR3 protein gets one entry after TCRdb re-called the multiplex PCR reads with MiXCR. In the table there are about 210,000 distinct CDR3 sequences, 15% to 20% of which are singletons. Deletions cut 7 bases from V and 6 bases from J, with 15 bases between. Per the germline V gene, CDR1 is KGHDR and CDR2 is SFDVKD. This CDR3 spans 14 amino acids.

The chain carries TRBV24-1 and TRBJ2-1; D tentatively fits TRBD1 or TRBD2 (5 bases each). The sequence derives from a man over 45 with Graves' hyperthyroidism. Material: blood. CDR3 sequence: CATSENWDANEQFF. The CDR3 bases are TGTGCCACCAGCGAAAACTGGGACGCCAATGAGCAGTTCTTC.